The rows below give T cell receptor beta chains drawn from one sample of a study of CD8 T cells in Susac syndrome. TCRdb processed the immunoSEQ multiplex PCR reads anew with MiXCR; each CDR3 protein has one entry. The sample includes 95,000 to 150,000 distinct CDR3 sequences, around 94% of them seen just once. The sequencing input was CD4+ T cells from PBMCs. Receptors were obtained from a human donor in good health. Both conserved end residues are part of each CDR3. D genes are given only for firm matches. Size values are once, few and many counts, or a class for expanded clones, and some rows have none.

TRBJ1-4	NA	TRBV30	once	CAWSVLSGEKLFF	TGTGCCTGGAGTGTACTTAGCGGGGAAAAACTGTTTTTT
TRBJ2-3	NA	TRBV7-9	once	CASSFYMGVGSTDTQYF	TGTGCCAGCAGCTTTTATATGGGAGTCGGAAGCACAGATACGCAGTATTTT
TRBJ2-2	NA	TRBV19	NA	CAHREGANTGELFF	TGTGCCCACCGGGAGGGGGCAAACACCGGGGAGCTGTTTTTT
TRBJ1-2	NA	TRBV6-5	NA	CASSPEGTGDYGYTF	TGTGCCAGCAGCCCAGAGGGAACGGGCGACTATGGCTACACCTTC
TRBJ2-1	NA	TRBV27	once	CASSPGTSTSYNEQFF	TGTGCCAGCAGTCCCGGGACATCTACCTCCTACAATGAGCAGTTCTTC
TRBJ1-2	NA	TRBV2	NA	CASNERPYGYTF	TGTGCCAGCAACGAGCGTCCCTATGGCTACACCTTC
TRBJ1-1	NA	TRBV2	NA	CASSAIRVNTEAFF	TGTGCCAGCAGTGCGATCAGGGTGAACACTGAAGCTTTCTTT
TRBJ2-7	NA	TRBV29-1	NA	CSVKIAEEQYF	TGCAGCGTGAAAATAGCGGAAGAGCAGTACTTC
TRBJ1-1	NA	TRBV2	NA	CASSEVGSFENTEAFF	TGTGCCAGCAGTGAGGTGGGATCCTTTGAGAACACTGAAGCTTTCTTT
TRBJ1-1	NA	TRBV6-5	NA	CASSETGNTEAFF	TGTGCCAGCAGTGAGACCGGGAACACTGAAGCTTTCTTT
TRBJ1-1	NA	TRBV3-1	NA	CASSQVSGAEAFF	TGTGCCAGCAGCCAAGTTTCGGGCGCTGAAGCTTTCTTT
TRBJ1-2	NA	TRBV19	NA	CATKTANYGYTF	TGTGCCACCAAGACAGCGAACTATGGCTACACCTTC
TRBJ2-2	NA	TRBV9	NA	CASSVEGGGGPGELFF	TGTGCCAGCAGCGTAGAGGGAGGAGGGGGGCCCGGGGAGCTGTTTTTT
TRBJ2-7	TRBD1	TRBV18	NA	CASSPGPDGTEEQYF	TGTGCCAGCTCACCTGGGCCCGACGGGACAGAGGAGCAGTACTTC
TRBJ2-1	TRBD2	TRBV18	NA	CASSPRLLAGYNEQFF	TGTGCCAGCTCACCAAGGTTACTAGCGGGATACAATGAGCAGTTCTTC
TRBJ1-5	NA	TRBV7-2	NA	CASSKGTHHQPQHF	TGTGCCAGCAGCAAAGGGACCCATCATCAGCCCCAGCATTTT
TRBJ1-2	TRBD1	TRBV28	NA	CASSLFEGYQGAEGYTF	TGTGCCAGCAGTTTATTCGAGGGTTATCAGGGGGCAGAAGGCTACACCTTC
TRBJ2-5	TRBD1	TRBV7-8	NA	CASSLPGTGRETQYF	TGTGCCAGCAGCTTACCCGGGACAGGGCGAGAGACCCAGTACTTC
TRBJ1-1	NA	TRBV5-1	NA	CASSLPIRNTEAFF	TGCGCCAGCAGCTTGCCCATCCGTAACACTGAAGCTTTCTTT
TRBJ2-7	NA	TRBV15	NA	CATSDRTVSYEQYF	TGTGCCACCAGCGACAGGACTGTTTCCTACGAGCAGTACTTC
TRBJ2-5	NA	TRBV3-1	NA	CASSQGSKEETQYF	TGTGCCAGCAGCCAAGGGTCCAAGGAAGAGACCCAGTACTTC
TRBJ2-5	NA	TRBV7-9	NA	CASSPPADVIRTQYF	TGTGCCAGCAGCCCTCCAGCGGACGTAATTCGGACCCAGTACTTC
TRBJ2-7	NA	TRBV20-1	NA	CSATPRDRLPYEQYF	TGCAGTGCAACCCCCCGGGACCGCCTACCCTACGAGCAGTACTTC
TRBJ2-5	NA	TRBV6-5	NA	CASSLERGIETQYF	TGTGCCAGCAGTTTGGAGAGGGGGATTGAGACCCAGTACTTC
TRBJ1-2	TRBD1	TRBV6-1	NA	CASRPFNPGQIERAYGYTF	TGTGCCAGCAGACCATTTAACCCGGGACAGATCGAACGTGCCTATGGCTACACCTTC
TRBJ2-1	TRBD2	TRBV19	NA	CASSIVGGRGENEQFF	TGTGCCAGTAGTATAGTTGGCGGGAGGGGAGAAAATGAGCAGTTCTTC
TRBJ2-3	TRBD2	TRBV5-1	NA	CASSSLAGDPSTDTQYF	TGCGCCAGCAGCTCCCTAGCGGGGGACCCTAGCACAGATACGCAGTATTTT
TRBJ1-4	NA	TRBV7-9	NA	CASSLAQGTGGEKLFF	TGTGCCAGCAGCTTAGCGCAGGGTACTGGCGGGGAAAAACTGTTTTTT
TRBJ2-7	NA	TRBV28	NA	CASSLQGGGNEQYF	TGTGCCAGCAGTTTACAGGGAGGGGGTAACGAGCAGTACTTC
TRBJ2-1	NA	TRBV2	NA	CASSVQGNEQFF	TGTGCCAGCAGTGTGCAGGGCAATGAGCAGTTCTTC
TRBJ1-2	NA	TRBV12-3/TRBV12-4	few	CASSLDSNYGYTF	TGTGCCAGCAGTTTGGACAGCAACTATGGCTACACCTTC
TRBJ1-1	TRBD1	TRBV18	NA	CASSPPLTGVETEAFF	TGTGCCAGCTCACCACCGTTGACAGGGGTAGAGACTGAAGCTTTCTTT
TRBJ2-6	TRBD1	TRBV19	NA	CASSITGAGANVLTF	TGTGCCAGTAGTATTACAGGGGCCGGGGCCAACGTCCTGACTTTC
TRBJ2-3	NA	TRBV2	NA	CASSLETTSTDTQYF	TGTGCCAGCAGTCTGGAGACAACTAGCACAGATACGCAGTATTTT
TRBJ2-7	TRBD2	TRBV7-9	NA	CASSFSHSGSLHREQYF	TGTGCCAGCAGCTTTTCCCACAGCGGGAGCCTCCACCGGGAGCAGTACTTC
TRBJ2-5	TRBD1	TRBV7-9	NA	CASLTFRTGQETQYF	TGTGCCAGCTTAACTTTTCGGACAGGGCAAGAGACCCAGTACTTC
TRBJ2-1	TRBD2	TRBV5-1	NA	CASSLVLAGGLQVSEQFF	TGCGCCAGCAGCTTGGTGCTAGCGGGAGGGCTACAGGTTAGTGAGCAGTTCTTC
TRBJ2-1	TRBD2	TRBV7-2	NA	CASSFAGTTHNEQFF	TGTGCCAGCAGCTTCGCCGGGACTACCCACAATGAGCAGTTCTTC
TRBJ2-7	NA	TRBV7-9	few	CASSSQRAQYF	TGTGCCAGCAGCTCTCAGCGAGCGCAGTACTTC
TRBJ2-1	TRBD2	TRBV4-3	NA	CASSPYSGTSFNNEQFF	TGCGCCAGCAGCCCATACTCCGGGACTAGCTTCAACAATGAGCAGTTCTTC
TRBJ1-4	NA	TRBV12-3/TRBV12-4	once	CASSPHVATNEKLFF	TGTGCCAGCAGTCCACACGTCGCAACTAATGAAAAACTGTTTTTT
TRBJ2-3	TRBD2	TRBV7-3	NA	CASSLTGTSGDTQYF	TGTGCCAGCAGCTTAACCGGGACTAGCGGAGATACGCAGTATTTT
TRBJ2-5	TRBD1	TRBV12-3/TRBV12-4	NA	CASRRQGLETQYF	TGTGCCAGCAGGAGACAGGGATTGGAGACCCAGTACTTC
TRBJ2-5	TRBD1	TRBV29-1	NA	CSAGQGGQETQYF	TGCAGCGCTGGACAGGGTGGCCAAGAGACCCAGTACTTC
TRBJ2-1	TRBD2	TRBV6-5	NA	CASTRREAPNEQFF	TGTGCCAGCACTAGGCGGGAGGCCCCCAATGAGCAGTTCTTC
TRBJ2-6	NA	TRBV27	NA	CASSLWPTSSGANVLTF	TGTGCCAGCAGTTTATGGCCGACCAGCTCTGGGGCCAACGTCCTGACTTTC
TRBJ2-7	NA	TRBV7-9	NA	CASRPLTDYTYEQYF	TGTGCCAGCAGACCACTCACCGACTACACCTACGAGCAGTACTTC
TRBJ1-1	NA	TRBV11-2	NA	CASSSYRVGAFF	TGTGCCAGCAGCTCCTACCGTGTCGGAGCTTTCTTT
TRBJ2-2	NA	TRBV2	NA	CASSEAENTGELFF	TGTGCCAGCAGCGAGGCCGAGAACACCGGGGAGCTGTTTTTT
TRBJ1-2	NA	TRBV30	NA	CAWSVLSYGYTF	TGTGCCTGGAGTGTACTTTCCTATGGCTACACCTTC
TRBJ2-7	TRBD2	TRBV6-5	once	CASSYSGTSGTTYEQYF	TGTGCCAGCAGTTATTCCGGGACTAGCGGGACTACCTACGAGCAGTACTTC
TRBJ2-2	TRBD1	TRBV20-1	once	CSATPGQWNTGELFF	TGCAGTGCCACACCGGGACAGTGGAACACCGGGGAGCTGTTTTTT
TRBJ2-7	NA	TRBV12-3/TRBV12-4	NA	CASSKERAEQYF	TGTGCCAGCAGCAAAGAAAGGGCCGAGCAGTACTTC
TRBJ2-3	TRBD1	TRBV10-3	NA	CAISGAGGNTDTQYF	TGTGCCATCAGTGGGGCAGGGGGCAACACAGATACGCAGTATTTT